Here is one T cell receptor (beta chain) with its context. Antigen: not known. Sequenced by immunoSEQ multiplex PCR; TCRdb stores in-frame clones only, minus some. The table has roughly 68,000 clones, roughly 84% seen once. In germline, CDR1 is SGHKS, CDR2 YYEKEE (reference sequence). The CDR3 loop spans 14 amino acids. V was trimmed by 6 bases and J by 1 base, leaving 13 bases between them. The entry originates in a study of OX40 agonist ivuxolimab in advanced cancers. At the level of the study: The patients received agonistic anti-OX40 (CD134) antibody ivuxolimab.

Study observations and caveats: Relative to CD4+, CD8+ T cells held more expanded clones on average.

This chain connects TRBV5-5 to TRBJ1-1; no clear D. This clonotype was sampled from an adult with an advanced solid tumor such as melanoma, head and neck, liver or kidney cancer. The sample here was CD4+ or CD8+ T cells sorted from blood, taken in a trial of the OX40 agonist ivuxolimab. CDR3 loop: CASTITSGNTEAFF. CDR3 sequence (DNA): TGTGCCAGCACCATTACTTCGGGGAACACTGAAGCTTTCTTT.